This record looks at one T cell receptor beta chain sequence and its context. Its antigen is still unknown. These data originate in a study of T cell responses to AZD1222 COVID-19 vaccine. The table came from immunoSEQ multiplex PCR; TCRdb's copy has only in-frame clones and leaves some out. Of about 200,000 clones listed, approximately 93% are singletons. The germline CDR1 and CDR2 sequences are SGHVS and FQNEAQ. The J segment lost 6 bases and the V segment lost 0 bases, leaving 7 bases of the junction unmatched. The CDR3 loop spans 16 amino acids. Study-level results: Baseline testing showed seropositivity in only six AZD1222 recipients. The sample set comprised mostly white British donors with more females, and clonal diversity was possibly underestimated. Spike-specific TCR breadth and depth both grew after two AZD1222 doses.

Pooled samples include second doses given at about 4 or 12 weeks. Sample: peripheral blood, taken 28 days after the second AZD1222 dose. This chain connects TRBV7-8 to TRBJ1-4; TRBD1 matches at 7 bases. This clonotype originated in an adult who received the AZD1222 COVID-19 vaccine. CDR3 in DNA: TGTGCCAGCAGCTTAGCGTCGGGACAGTATTATGAAAAACTGTTTTTT. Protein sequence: CASSLASGQYYEKLFF.